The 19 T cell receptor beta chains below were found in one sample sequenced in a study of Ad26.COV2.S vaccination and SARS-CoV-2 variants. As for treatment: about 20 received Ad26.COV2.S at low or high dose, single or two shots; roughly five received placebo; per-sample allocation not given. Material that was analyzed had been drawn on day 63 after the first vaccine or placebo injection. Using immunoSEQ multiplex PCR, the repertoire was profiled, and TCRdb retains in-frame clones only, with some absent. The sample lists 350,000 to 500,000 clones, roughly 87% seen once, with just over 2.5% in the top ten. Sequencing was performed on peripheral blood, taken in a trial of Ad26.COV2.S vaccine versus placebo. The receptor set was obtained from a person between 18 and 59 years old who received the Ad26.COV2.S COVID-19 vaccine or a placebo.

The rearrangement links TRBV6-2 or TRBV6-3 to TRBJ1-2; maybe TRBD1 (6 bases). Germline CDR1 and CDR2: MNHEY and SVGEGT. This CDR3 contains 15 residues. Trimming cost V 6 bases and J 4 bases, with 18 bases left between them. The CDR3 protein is CASSRWATGPYGYTF. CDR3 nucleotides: TGTGCCAGCAGCCGCTGGGCCACAGGGCCCTATGGCTACACCTTC.

The CDR3 protein is CASSLEADRADTQYF. The DNA of the CDR3 is TGTGCCAGCAGCTTAGAGGCAGACCGTGCAGATACGCAGTATTTT. This sequence joins TRBV7-2 and TRBJ2-3; no clear D. This CDR3 has 15 amino acids. Germline CDR1 is SGHTA and CDR2 is FQGNSA. V lost 1 base to trimming and J lost 4 bases, with 12 bases between them. Looking up the rest from reference TRBV7-2 and TRBJ2-3 gives the full variable domain: GAGVSQSPSNKVTEKGKDVELRCDPISGHTALYWYRQSLGQGLEFLIYFQGNSAPDKSGLPSDRFSAERTGGSVSTLTIQRTQQEDSAVYLCASSLEADRADTQYFGPGTRLTVL.

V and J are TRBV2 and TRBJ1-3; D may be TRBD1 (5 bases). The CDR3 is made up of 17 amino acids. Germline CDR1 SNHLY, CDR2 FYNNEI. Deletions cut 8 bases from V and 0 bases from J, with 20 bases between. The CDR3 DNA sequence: TGTGCCAGCTTCGGGGGAAGGCCCCTGAGCTCTGGAAACACCATATATTTT. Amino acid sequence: CASFGGRPLSSGNTIYF.

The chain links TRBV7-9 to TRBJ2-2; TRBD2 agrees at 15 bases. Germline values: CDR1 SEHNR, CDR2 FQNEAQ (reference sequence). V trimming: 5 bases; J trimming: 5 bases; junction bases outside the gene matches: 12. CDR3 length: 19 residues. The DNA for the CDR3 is TGTGCCAGCAGCCTCCGCCGCTGGACTAGCGGGAGGGTGACCGGGGAGCTGTTTTTT. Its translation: CASSLRRWTSGRVTGELFF. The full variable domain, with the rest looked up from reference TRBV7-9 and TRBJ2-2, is DTGVSQNPRHKITKRGQNVTFRCDPISEHNRLYWYRQTLGQGPEFLTYFQNEAQLEKSRLLSDRFSAERPKGSFSTLEIQRTEQGDSAMYLCASSLRRWTSGRVTGELFFGEGSRLTVL.

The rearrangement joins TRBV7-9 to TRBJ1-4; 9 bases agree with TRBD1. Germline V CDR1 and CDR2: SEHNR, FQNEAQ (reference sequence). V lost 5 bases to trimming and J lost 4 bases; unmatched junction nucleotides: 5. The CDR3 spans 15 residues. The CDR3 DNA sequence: TGTGCCAGCAGCCAAGGGGACAGGGTTAATGAAAAACTGTTTTTT. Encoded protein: CASSQGDRVNEKLFF. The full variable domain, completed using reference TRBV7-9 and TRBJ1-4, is DTGVSQNPRHKITKRGQNVTFRCDPISEHNRLYWYRQTLGQGPEFLTYFQNEAQLEKSRLLSDRFSAERPKGSFSTLEIQRTEQGDSAMYLCASSQGDRVNEKLFFGSGTQLSVL.

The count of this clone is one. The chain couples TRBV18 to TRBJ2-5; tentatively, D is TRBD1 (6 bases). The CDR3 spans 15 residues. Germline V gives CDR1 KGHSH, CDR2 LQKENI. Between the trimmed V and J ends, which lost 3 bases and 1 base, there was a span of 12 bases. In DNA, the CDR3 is TGTGCCAGCTCACCTCTAGGACAGTTCCAAGAGACCCAGTACTTC. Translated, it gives CASSPLGQFQETQYF.

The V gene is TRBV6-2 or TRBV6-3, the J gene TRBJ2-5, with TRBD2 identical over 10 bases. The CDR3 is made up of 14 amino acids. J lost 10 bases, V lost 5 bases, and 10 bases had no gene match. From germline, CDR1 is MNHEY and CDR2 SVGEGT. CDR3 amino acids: CASSPRGRLAGQYF. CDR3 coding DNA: TGTGCCAGCAGTCCGAGGGGGAGACTAGCGGGCCAGTACTTC.

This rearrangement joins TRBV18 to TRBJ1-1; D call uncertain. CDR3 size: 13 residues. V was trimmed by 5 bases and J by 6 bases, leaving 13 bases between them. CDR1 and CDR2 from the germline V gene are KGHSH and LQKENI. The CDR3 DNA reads TGTGCCAGCTCAATCGAGGTGAGCGCTGAAGCTTTCTTT. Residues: CASSIEVSAEAFF. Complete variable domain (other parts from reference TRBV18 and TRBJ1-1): NAGVMQNPRHLVRRRGQEARLRCSPMKGHSHVYWYRQLPEEGLKFMVYLQKENIIDESGMPKERFSAEFPKEGPSILRIQQVVRGDSAAYFCASSIEVSAEAFFGQGTRLTVV.

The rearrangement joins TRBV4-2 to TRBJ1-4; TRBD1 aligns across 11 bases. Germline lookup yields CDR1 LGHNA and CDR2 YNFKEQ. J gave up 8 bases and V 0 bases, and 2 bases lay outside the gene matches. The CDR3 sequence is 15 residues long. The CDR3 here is CASSQEGTGGEKLFF. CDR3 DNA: TGTGCCAGCAGCCAAGAAGGGACAGGGGGGGAAAAACTGTTTTTT.

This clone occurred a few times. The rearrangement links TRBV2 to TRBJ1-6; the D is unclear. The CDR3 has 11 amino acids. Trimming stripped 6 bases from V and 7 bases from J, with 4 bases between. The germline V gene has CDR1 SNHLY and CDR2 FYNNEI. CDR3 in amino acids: CASRNNSPLHF. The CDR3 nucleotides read TGTGCCAGCAGAAACAATTCACCCCTCCACTTT.

DNA for the CDR3: TGCAGTGCTGGACAGGGGAGGCCCCAGCATTTT. Its protein product is CSAGQGRPQHF. The J gene is TRBJ1-5, the V gene TRBV20-1, with 9 bases matching TRBD1. Unmatched junction bases numbered 2, after V lost 5 bases and J lost 9 bases. Germline loops: CDR1 DFQATT, CDR2 SNEGSKA (reference sequence). The CDR3 has 11 residues.

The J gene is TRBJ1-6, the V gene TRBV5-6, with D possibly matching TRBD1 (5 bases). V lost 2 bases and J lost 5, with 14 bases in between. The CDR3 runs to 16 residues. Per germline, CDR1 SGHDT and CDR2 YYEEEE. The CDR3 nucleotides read TGTGCCAGCAGCTTCATGCCGGGGCCCCATAATTCACCCCTCCACTTT. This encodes CASSFMPGPHNSPLHF.

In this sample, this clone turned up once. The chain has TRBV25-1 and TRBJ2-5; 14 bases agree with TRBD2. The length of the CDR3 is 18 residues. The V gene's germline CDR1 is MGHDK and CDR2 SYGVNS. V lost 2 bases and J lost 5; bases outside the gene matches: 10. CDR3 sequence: CASSEPPTSGGEKETQYF. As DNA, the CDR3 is TGTGCCAGCAGTGAACCCCCGACTAGCGGGGGGGAAAAGGAGACCCAGTACTTC.

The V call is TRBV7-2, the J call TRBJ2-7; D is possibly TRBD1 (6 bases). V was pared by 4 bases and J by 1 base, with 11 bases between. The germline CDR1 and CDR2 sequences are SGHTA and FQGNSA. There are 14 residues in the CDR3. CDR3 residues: CASSSYQGSYEQYF. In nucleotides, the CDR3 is TGTGCCAGCAGCTCCTACCAGGGGTCCTACGAGCAGTACTTC.

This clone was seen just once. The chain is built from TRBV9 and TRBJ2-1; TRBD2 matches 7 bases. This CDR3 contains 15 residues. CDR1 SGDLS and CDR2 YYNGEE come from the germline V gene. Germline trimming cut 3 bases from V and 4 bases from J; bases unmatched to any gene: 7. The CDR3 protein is CASSAELALYNEQFF. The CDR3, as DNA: TGTGCCAGCAGCGCTGAACTAGCGTTGTACAATGAGCAGTTCTTC. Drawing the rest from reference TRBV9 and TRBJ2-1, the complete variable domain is DSGVTQTPKHLITATGQRVTLRCSPRSGDLSVYWYQQSLDQGLQFLIQYYNGEERAKGNILERFSAQQFPDLHSELNLSSLELGDSALYFCASSAELALYNEQFFGPGTRLTVL.

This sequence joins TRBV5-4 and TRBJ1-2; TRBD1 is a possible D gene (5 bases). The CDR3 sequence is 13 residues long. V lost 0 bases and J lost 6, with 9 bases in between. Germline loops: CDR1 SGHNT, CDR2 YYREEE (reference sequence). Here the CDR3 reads CASSLVEGNGYTF. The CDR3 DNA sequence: TGTGCCAGCAGCTTGGTAGAGGGGAATGGCTACACCTTC.

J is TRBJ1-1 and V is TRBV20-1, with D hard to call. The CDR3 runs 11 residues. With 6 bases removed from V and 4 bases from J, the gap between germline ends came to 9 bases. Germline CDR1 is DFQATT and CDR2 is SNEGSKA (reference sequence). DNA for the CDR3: TGCAGTGCGGTCCAGGTCACTGAAGCTTTCTTT. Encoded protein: CSAVQVTEAFF.

The CDR3 coding sequence is TGTGCCAGTAGACCGGGACAGTACTTCCAAGAGACCCAGTACTTC. It specifies CASRPGQYFQETQYF. The genes are TRBV19 and TRBJ2-5, with 7 bases that match TRBD1. The CDR3 length is 15 residues. CDR1 and CDR2 (germline): LNHDA, SQIVND (reference sequence). The V gene end was trimmed by 6 bases and the J gene end by 1 base; junction bases not matched to a gene: 8.

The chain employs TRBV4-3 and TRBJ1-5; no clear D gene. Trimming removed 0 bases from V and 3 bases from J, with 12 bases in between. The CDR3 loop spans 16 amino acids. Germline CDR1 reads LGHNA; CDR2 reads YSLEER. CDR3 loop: CASSQDFRAFNQPQHF. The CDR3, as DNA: TGCGCCAGCAGCCAAGACTTCCGGGCCTTCAATCAGCCCCAGCATTTT.